Listed below are T cell receptor beta chains from one sample, sequenced in a study of blood T cell repertoires in COVID-19. TCRdb keeps only in-frame clones here, not all; method: immunoSEQ multiplex PCR. This table holds a few hundred thousand clones, around 90% found once. The specimen was PBMCs or T cells enriched from blood (not recorded which). These receptors were taken from a man younger than 30 who had recovered from COVID-19. Each CDR3 is given with its conserved first and last residue. A D gene is named only where the DNA matches it firmly. Part of the rows lack a size; the others show once, few, many or a class for expanded clones.

clone_size,cdr3_length,v_call,j_call,d_call,cdr3_aa,cdr3_nt
-,14,TRBV7-9,TRBJ1-1,-,CASSHRDMNTEAFF,TGTGCCAGCAGCCACAGGGATATGAACACTGAAGCTTTCTTT
-,12,TRBV6-1,TRBJ2-7,-,CASSEGPSEQYF,TGTGCCAGCAGTGAGGGCCCGAGCGAGCAGTACTTC
-,17,TRBV7-9,TRBJ1-6,TRBD1,CASSLGGQGAPYSPLHF,TGTGCCAGCAGCTTAGGGGGACAGGGGGCGCCCTATTCACCCCTCCACTTT
-,16,TRBV5-1,TRBJ2-7,TRBD2,CASSRTPSGMTYEQYF,TGCGCCAGCAGCCGTACTCCTAGCGGGATGACCTACGAGCAGTACTTC
few,14,TRBV6-6,TRBJ1-1,-,CASSYPGGGPEAFF,TGTGCCAGCAGTTACCCGGGGGGTGGCCCTGAAGCTTTCTTT
once,15,TRBV7-2,TRBJ2-3,-,CASSLAAAGTDTQYF,TGTGCCAGCAGCTTAGCGGCCGCGGGCACAGATACGCAGTATTTT
-,15,TRBV11-2,TRBJ1-1,-,CASSSYRVIDTEAFF,TGTGCCAGCAGCTCGTACAGGGTAATAGACACTGAAGCTTTCTTT
few,13,TRBV28,TRBJ1-2,-,CASSGGTAYGYTF,TGTGCCAGCAGCGGGGGAACAGCCTATGGCTACACCTTC
-,17,TRBV3-1/TRBV3-2,TRBJ1-6,-,CASSRRGINSYNSPLHF,TGTGCCAGCAGCCGAAGGGGAATAAATTCCTATAATTCACCCCTCCACTTT
few,14,TRBV19,TRBJ1-3,-,CASSNQEILNTIYF,TGTGCCAGTAGTAATCAGGAAATCCTAAACACCATATATTTT
-,13,TRBV30,TRBJ1-3,-,CAWTENSGNTIYF,TGTGCCTGGACAGAAAACTCTGGAAACACCATATATTTT
-,15,TRBV3-1/TRBV3-2,TRBJ2-7,TRBD2,CASSQLSGGAAEQYF,TGTGCCAGCAGCCAGTTGAGCGGGGGGGCCGCCGAGCAGTACTTC
-,14,TRBV28,TRBJ2-7,TRBD2,CASLSSGTPYEQYF,TGTGCCAGCCTCAGTAGCGGGACTCCCTACGAGCAGTACTTC
-,14,TRBV6-5,TRBJ1-4,-,CASSLRTGWEKLFF,TGTGCCAGCAGTTTGAGAACAGGGTGGGAAAAACTGTTTTTT
-,14,TRBV27,TRBJ2-2,TRBD2,CASMSAGGPGELFF,TGTGCCAGCATGTCGGCGGGGGGCCCCGGGGAGCTGTTTTTT
once,16,TRBV5-1,TRBJ1-1,-,CASSLGASGVNTEAFF,TGCGCCAGCAGCTTGGGGGCCTCAGGGGTGAACACTGAAGCTTTCTTT
-,14,TRBV5-6,TRBJ1-2,-,CASSSDTANYGYTF,TGTGCCAGCAGCTCCGACACAGCTAACTATGGCTACACCTTC
-,13,TRBV5-4,TRBJ2-5,TRBD1,CASPGQGKETQYF,TGTGCCAGCCCCGGACAGGGGAAAGAGACCCAGTACTTC
-,17,TRBV14,TRBJ2-1,TRBD1,CASSPPGQTHSYNEQFF,TGTGCCAGCAGTCCACCGGGACAGACTCACTCCTACAATGAGCAGTTCTTC
-,18,TRBV13,TRBJ1-6,TRBD1,CASSLYTDREKVDSPLHF,TGTGCCAGCAGCCTATACACCGACAGGGAGAAGGTGGATTCACCCCTCCACTTT
once,15,TRBV7-3,TRBJ2-1,TRBD2,CASSQGLARGNEQFF,TGTGCCAGCAGCCAGGGACTAGCAAGGGGTAATGAGCAGTTCTTC
-,13,TRBV19,TRBJ2-7,TRBD1,CASTPGQTYEQYF,TGTGCCAGTACCCCGGGACAGACCTACGAGCAGTACTTC
-,15,TRBV7-8,TRBJ1-6,TRBD1,CASIQGGSVGSPLHF,TGTGCCAGCATCCAGGGGGGATCGGTCGGGTCACCCCTCCACTTT
-,14,TRBV19,TRBJ2-5,TRBD2,CASSPGLAGETQYF,TGTGCCAGTAGTCCCGGACTAGCGGGAGAGACCCAGTACTTC
few,17,TRBV11-3,TRBJ2-2,TRBD2,CASSLSLLGRANRELFF,TGTGCCAGCAGCTTATCCTTGCTGGGGAGGGCCAACCGGGAGCTGTTTTTT
-,15,TRBV6-5,TRBJ1-1,TRBD1,CASSRQGVMNTEAFF,TGTGCCAGCAGTAGGCAGGGGGTTATGAACACTGAAGCTTTCTTT
-,15,TRBV10-3,TRBJ1-1,TRBD1,CAISGTGVEDTEAFF,TGTGCCATCAGTGGGACAGGGGTAGAGGACACTGAAGCTTTCTTT
-,12,TRBV19,TRBJ2-3,TRBD1,CASGTGTDTQYF,TGTGCCAGTGGGACAGGAACAGATACGCAGTATTTT
few,15,TRBV6-6,TRBJ2-1,-,CASSYSTDSVDEQFF,TGTGCCAGCAGTTACTCGACTGATAGTGTCGATGAGCAGTTCTTC
-,13,TRBV6-5,TRBJ2-4,TRBD2,CATLREGRSIQYF,TGTGCCACCCTTAGGGAGGGAAGAAGCATTCAGTACTTC
-,13,TRBV7-9,TRBJ1-2,TRBD1,CASSFRTGDGYTF,TGTGCCAGCAGCTTTCGGACAGGGGACGGCTACACCTTC
-,14,TRBV3-1/TRBV3-2,TRBJ1-2,-,CASTQRGTRYGYTF,TGTGCCAGCACCCAAAGGGGGACTAGATATGGCTACACCTTC
-,14,TRBV14,TRBJ2-2,-,CASSRRLGSGELFF,TGTGCCAGCAGCCGCAGACTAGGGTCCGGGGAGCTGTTTTTT
-,14,TRBV10-2,TRBJ1-5,-,CASSEGQSNQPQHF,TGCGCCAGCAGTGAGGGACAGAGCAATCAGCCCCAGCATTTT
-,16,TRBV5-6,TRBJ1-1,-,CASSSSDWRGLVEAFF,TGTGCCAGCAGCTCATCGGATTGGAGGGGCCTGGTTGAAGCTTTCTTT
-,15,TRBV28,TRBJ1-2,-,CASSDRGQPYYGYTF,TGTGCCAGCAGTGACCGAGGGCAGCCCTACTATGGCTACACCTTC
-,14,TRBV19,TRBJ2-2,-,CASRNGGATGELFF,TGTGCCAGTAGGAACGGAGGGGCCACCGGGGAGCTGTTTTTT
-,16,TRBV29-1,TRBJ2-1,-,CSVEISDWSSYNEQFF,TGCAGCGTTGAGATCTCCGACTGGAGCTCCTACAATGAGCAGTTCTTC
-,14,TRBV24-1,TRBJ2-3,-,CATSSGISTDTQYF,TGTGCCACCAGTTCCGGGATTAGCACAGATACGCAGTATTTT
-,13,TRBV28,TRBJ1-1,-,CASSTTGPTEAFF,TGTGCCAGCAGTACCACAGGTCCGACTGAAGCTTTCTTT
-,14,TRBV10-1,TRBJ1-1,TRBD1,CASSEAGGNTEAFF,TGCGCCAGCAGTGAGGCAGGGGGGAACACTGAAGCTTTCTTT
-,13,TRBV6-1,TRBJ1-2,TRBD1,CASSEQGGNGYTF,TGTGCCAGCAGTGAACAAGGGGGCAATGGCTACACCTTC
-,14,TRBV2,TRBJ1-4,-,CASMRDWGNEKLFF,TGTGCCAGCATGAGGGACTGGGGTAATGAAAAACTGTTTTTT
-,14,TRBV9,TRBJ2-1,-,CASSAALAYNEQFF,TGTGCCAGCAGCGCAGCTCTAGCGTACAATGAGCAGTTCTTC
-,16,TRBV28,TRBJ1-4,TRBD1,CASSPRGLATNEKLFF,TGTGCCAGCAGTCCCAGGGGGCTCGCAACTAATGAAAAACTGTTTTTT
many,15,TRBV2,TRBJ1-5,TRBD1,CASRTKDRAGQPQHF,TGTGCCAGCAGGACCAAGGACAGGGCCGGTCAGCCCCAGCATTTT
few,14,TRBV30,TRBJ2-3,-,CAWNWGLSTDTQYF,TGTGCCTGGAACTGGGGGCTTAGCACAGATACGCAGTATTTT
few,15,TRBV6-5,TRBJ1-1,TRBD1,CASSRGGRVGTEAFF,TGTGCCAGCAGCAGAGGGGGCAGGGTTGGCACTGAAGCTTTCTTT